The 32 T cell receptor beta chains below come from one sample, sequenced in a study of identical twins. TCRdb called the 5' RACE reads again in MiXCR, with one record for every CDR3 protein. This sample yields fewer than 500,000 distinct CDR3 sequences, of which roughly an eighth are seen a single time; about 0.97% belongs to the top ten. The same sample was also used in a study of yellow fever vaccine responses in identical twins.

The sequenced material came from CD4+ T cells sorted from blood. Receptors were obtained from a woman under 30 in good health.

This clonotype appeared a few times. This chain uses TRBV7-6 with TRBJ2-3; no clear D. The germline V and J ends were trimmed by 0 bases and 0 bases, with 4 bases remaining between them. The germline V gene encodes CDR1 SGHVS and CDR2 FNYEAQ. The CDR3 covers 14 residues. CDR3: CASSLAHSTDTQYF. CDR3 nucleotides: TGTGCCAGCAGCTTAGCCCATAGCACAGATACGCAGTATTTT.

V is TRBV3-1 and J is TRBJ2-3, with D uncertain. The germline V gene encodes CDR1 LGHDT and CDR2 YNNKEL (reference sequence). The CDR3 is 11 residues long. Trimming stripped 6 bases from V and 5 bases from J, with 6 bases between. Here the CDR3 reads CASRERDTQYF. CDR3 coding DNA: TGTGCCAGCAGAGAACGAGATACGCAGTATTTT.

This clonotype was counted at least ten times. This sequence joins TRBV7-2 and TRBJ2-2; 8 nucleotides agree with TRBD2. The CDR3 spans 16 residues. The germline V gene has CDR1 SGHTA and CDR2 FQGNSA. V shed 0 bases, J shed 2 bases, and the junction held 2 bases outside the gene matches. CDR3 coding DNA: TGTGCCAGCAGCTTAGCTAGCGGGGCCAACACCGGGGAGCTGTTTTTT. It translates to CASSLASGANTGELFF. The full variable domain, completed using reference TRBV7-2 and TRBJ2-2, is GAGVSQSPSNKVTEKGKDVELRCDPISGHTALYWYRQSLGQGLEFLIYFQGNSAPDKSGLPSDRFSAERTGGSVSTLTIQRTQQEDSAVYLCASSLASGANTGELFFGEGSRLTVL.

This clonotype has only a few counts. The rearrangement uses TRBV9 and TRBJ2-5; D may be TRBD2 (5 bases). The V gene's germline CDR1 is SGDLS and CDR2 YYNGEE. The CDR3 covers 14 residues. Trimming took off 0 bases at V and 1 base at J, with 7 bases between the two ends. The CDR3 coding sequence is TGTGCCAGCAGCGTAGCGGGAAGCCAAGAGACCCAGTACTTC. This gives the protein CASSVAGSQETQYF.

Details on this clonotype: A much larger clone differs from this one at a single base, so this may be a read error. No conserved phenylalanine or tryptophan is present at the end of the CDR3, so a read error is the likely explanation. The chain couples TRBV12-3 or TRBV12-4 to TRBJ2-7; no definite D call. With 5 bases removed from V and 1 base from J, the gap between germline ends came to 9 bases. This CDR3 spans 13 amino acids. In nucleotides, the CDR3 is TGTGCCAGCAGTCGGCGGCGGTCCTACGAGCAGTACTCC. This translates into CASSRRRSYEQYS.

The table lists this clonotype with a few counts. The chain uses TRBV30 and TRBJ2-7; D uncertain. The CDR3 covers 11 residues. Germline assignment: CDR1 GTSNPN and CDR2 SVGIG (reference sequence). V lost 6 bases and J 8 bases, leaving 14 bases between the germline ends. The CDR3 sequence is CACQTGVQQYF. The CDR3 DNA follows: TGTGCCTGCCAGACTGGCGTCCAGCAGTACTTC.

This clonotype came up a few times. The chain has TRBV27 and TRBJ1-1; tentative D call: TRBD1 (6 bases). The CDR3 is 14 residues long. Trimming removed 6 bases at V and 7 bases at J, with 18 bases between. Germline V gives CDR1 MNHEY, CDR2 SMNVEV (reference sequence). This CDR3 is CASSPRGAVVEAFF. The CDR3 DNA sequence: TGTGCCAGCAGCCCAAGGGGGGCGGTCGTTGAAGCTTTCTTT.

The CDR3 loop is CASSESWAPDSYEQYF. CDR3 nucleotides: TGTGCCAGCAGTGAGTCGTGGGCACCCGACTCCTACGAGCAGTACTTC. The V gene is TRBV2, the J gene TRBJ2-7; D is uncertain. The CDR3 consists of 16 residues. Trimming removed 3 bases at V and 0 bases at J, with 15 bases between. CDR1 is SNHLY and CDR2 is FYNNEI in the germline V gene.

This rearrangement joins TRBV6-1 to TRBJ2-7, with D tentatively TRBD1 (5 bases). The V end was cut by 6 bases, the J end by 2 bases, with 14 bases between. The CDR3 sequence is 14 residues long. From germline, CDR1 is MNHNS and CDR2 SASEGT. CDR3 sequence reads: CASRPRELAYEQYF. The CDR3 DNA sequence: TGTGCCAGCAGACCCAGGGAATTGGCCTACGAGCAGTACTTC.

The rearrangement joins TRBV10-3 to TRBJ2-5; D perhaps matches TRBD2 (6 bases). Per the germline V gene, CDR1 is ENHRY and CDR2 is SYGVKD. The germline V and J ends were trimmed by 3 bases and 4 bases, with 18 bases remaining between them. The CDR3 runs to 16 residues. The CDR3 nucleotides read TGTGCCATCAGTGATCCCACGATGGGGGGAGGAGAGACCCAGTACTTC. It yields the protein CAISDPTMGGGETQYF.

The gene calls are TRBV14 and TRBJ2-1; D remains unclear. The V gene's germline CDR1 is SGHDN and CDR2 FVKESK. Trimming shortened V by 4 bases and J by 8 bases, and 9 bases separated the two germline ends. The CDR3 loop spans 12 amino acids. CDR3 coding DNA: TGTGCCAGCAGCCCTACCGAGTATGAGCAGTTCTTC. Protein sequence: CASSPTEYEQFF.

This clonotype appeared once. Here the CDR3 DNA reads TGTGCCAGCAGGACGGCCCTCGGGGGCTCCTACGAGCAGTACTTC. Translation gives CASRTALGGSYEQYF. The rearrangement links TRBV2 to TRBJ2-7, with TRBD2 as a possible D gene (6 bases). CDR1 SNHLY and CDR2 FYNNEI come from the germline V gene. CDR3 length: 15 residues. The V gene lost 6 bases and the J gene lost 0 bases, with 15 bases spanning the gap.

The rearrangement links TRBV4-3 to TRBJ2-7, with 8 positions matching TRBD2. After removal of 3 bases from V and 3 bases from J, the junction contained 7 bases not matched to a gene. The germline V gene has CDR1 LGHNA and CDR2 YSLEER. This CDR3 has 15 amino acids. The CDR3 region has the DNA TGCGCCAGCAGCCAGTTACTAGCGGACCGCTACGAGCAGTACTTC. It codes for CASSQLLADRYEQYF.

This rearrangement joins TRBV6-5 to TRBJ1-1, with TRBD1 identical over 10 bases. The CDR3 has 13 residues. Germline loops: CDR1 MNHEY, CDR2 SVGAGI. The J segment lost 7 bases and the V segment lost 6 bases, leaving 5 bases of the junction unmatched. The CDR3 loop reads CASSRQGAGEAFF. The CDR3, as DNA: TGTGCCAGCAGCCGACAGGGGGCAGGTGAAGCTTTCTTT.

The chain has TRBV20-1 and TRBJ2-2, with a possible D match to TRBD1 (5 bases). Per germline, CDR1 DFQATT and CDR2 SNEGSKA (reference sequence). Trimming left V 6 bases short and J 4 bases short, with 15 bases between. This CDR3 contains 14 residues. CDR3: CSAADRPATGELFF. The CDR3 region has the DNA TGCAGTGCGGCAGACAGACCGGCCACCGGGGAGCTGTTTTTT.

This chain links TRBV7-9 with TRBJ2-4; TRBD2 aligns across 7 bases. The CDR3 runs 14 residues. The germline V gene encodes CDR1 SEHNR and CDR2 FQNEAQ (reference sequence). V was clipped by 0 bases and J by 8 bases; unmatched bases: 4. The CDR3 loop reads CASSLASGRDIQYF. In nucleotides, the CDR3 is TGTGCCAGCAGCTTAGCCTCAGGGAGGGACATTCAGTACTTC.

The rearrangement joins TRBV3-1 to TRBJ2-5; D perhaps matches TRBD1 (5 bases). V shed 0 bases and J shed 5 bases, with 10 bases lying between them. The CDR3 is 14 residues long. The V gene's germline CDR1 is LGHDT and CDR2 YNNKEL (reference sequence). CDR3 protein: CASSQEYRGETQYF. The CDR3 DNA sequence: TGTGCCAGCAGCCAAGAGTATAGGGGTGAGACCCAGTACTTC.

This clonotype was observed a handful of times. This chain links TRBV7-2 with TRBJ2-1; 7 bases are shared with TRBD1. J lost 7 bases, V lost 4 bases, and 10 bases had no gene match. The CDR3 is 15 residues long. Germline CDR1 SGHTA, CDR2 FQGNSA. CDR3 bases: TGTGCCAGCAGCTCCCCGGACAGGTGGGGGAATGAGCAGTTCTTC. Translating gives CASSSPDRWGNEQFF. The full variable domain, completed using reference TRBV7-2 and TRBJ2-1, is GAGVSQSPSNKVTEKGKDVELRCDPISGHTALYWYRQSLGQGLEFLIYFQGNSAPDKSGLPSDRFSAERTGGSVSTLTIQRTQQEDSAVYLCASSSPDRWGNEQFFGPGTRLTVL.

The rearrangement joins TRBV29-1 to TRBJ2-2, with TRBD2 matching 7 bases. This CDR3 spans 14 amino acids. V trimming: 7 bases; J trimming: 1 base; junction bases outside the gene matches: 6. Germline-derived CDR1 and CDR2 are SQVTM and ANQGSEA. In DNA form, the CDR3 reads TGCAGCGCCACAGTAGCGGGGAACACCGGGGAGCTGTTTTTT. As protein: CSATVAGNTGELFF.

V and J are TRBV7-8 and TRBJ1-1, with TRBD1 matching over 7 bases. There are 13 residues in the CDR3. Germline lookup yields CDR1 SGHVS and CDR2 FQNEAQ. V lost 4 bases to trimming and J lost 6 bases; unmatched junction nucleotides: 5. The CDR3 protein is CASSSTGVAEAFF. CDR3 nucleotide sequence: TGTGCCAGCAGCTCCACAGGGGTGGCTGAAGCTTTCTTT.

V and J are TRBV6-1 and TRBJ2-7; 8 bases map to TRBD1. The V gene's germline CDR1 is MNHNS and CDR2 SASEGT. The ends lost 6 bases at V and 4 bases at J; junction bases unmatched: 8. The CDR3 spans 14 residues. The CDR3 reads CASRTTGARYEQYF. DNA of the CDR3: TGTGCCAGCAGAACGACAGGGGCTAGGTACGAGCAGTACTTC.

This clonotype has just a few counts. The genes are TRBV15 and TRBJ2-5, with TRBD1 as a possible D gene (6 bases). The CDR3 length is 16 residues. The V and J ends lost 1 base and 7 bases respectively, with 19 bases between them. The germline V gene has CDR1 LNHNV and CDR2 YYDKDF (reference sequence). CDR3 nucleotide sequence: TGTGCCACCAGCAGAGTAATAGGGACACCGGGTGGGACCCAGTACTTC. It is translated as CATSRVIGTPGGTQYF.

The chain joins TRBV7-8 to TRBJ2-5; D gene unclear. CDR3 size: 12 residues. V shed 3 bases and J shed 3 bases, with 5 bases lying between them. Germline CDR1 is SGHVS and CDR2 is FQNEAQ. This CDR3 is CASSFTEETQYF. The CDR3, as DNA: TGTGCCAGCAGCTTTACGGAAGAGACCCAGTACTTC.

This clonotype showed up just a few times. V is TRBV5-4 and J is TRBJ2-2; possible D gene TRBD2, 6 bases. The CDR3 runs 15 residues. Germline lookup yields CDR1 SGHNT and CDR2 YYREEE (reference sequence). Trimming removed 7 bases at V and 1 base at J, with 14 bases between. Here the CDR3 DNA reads TGTGCCAGCGGCAAGGGACTCCTGAACACCGGGGAGCTGTTTTTT. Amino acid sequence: CASGKGLLNTGELFF.

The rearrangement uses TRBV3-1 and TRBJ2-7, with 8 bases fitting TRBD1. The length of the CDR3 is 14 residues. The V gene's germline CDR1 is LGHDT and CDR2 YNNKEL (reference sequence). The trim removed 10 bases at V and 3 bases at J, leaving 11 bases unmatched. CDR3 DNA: TGTGCCACCATGACAGGGGCGACAAACTACGAGCAGTACTTC. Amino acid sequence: CATMTGATNYEQYF.

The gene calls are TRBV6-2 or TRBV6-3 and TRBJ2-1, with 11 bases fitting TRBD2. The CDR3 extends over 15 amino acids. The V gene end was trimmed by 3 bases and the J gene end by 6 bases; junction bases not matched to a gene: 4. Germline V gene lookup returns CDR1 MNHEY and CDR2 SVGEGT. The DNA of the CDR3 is TGTGCCAGCAGTTATTTTAGCGGGAGGGCCAATGAGCAGTTCTTC. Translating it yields CASSYFSGRANEQFF.

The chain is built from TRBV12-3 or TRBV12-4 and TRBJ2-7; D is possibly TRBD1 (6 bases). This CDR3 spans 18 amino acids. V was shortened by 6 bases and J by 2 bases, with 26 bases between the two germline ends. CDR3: CASSRGPQGHPDAYEQYF. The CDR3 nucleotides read TGTGCCAGCAGCCGTGGCCCCCAGGGGCATCCGGATGCCTACGAGCAGTACTTC.

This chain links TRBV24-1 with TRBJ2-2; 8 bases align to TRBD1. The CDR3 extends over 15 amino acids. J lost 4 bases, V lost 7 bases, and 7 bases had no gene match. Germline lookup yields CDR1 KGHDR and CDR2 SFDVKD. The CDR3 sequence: CATRAGQGTTGELFF. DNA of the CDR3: TGTGCCACCAGGGCTGGACAGGGAACCACCGGGGAGCTGTTTTTT.

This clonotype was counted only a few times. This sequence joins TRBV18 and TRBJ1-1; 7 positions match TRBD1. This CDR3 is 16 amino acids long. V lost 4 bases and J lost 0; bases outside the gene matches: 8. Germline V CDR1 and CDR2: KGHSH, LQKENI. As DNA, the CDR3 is TGTGCCAGCTCACAGGATCCGGGACAGTTGAACACTGAAGCTTTCTTT. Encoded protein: CASSQDPGQLNTEAFF. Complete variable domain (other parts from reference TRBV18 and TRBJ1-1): NAGVMQNPRHLVRRRGQEARLRCSPMKGHSHVYWYRQLPEEGLKFMVYLQKENIIDESGMPKERFSAEFPKEGPSILRIQQVVRGDSAAYFCASSQDPGQLNTEAFFGQGTRLTVV.

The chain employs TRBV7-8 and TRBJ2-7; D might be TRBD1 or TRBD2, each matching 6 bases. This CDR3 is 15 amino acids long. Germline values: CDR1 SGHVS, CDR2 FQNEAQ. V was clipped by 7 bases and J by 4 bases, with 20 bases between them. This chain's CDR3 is CASTRVSGAPYEQYF. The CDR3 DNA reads TGTGCCAGCACCAGAGTCTCGGGGGCGCCTTACGAGCAGTACTTC.

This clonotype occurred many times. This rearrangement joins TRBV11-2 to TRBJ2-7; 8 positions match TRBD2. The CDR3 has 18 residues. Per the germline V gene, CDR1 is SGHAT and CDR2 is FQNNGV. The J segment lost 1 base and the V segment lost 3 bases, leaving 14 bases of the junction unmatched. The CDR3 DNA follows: TGTGCCAGCAGCTTTCAATCAGGGATTAGCGGGACGTCCTACGAGCAGTACTTC. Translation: CASSFQSGISGTSYEQYF. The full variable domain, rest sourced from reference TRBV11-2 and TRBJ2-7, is EAGVAQSPRYKIIEKRQSVAFWCNPISGHATLYWYQQILGQGPKLLIQFQNNGVVDDSQLPKDRFSAERLKGVDSTLKIQPAKLEDSAVYLCASSFQSGISGTSYEQYFGPGTRLTVT.

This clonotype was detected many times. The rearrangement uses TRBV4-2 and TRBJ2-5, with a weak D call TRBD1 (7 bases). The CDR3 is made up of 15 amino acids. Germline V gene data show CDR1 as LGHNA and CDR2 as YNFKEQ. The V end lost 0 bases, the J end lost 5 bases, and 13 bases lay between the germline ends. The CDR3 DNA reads TGTGCCAGCAGCCAAGATTCAGGGGGGTCGGAGACCCAGTACTTC. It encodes CASSQDSGGSETQYF.